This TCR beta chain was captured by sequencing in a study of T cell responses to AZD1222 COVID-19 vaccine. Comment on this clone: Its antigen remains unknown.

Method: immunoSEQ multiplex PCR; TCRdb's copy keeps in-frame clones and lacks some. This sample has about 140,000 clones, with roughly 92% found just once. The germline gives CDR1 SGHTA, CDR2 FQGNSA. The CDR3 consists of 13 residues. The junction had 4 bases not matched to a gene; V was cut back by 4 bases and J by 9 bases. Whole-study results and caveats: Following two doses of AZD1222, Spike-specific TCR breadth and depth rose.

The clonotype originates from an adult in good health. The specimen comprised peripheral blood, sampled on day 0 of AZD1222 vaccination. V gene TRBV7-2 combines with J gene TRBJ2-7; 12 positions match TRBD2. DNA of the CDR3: TGTGCCAGCAGCTCTAGCGGGGGGGCTTGGCAGTACTTC. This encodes CASSSSGGAWQYF.